A selection of T cell receptor beta chains follows, all from one sample in a study of neoadjuvant anti-PD-1 for oral cavity cancer. Measured with immunoSEQ multiplex PCR; TCRdb has only the in-frame clones, and not every one. Of approximately 7,800 clones detected, about 60% appear once; the ten largest clones hold 6.3%. The sample was tumor tissue, taken before nivolumab (anti-PD-1) treatment. These receptors originate from a person aged 40 to 85 with oral cavity squamous cell carcinoma. CDR3s include the opening cysteine and the closing phenylalanine or tryptophan. D genes are given only for firm matches. Size is omitted from some rows. Given values are once, few, many or a class for expanded clones.

TRBJ2-5	14	TRBV25-1	TRBD1	few	CASSHTGGGETQYF	TGTGCCAGCAGCCATACAGGGGGCGGCGAGACCCAGTACTTC
TRBJ2-7	14	TRBV5-1	NA	NA	CASSLDDRTYEQYF	TGCGCCAGCAGCTTGGACGATAGGACCTACGAGCAGTACTTC
TRBJ1-5	16	TRBV28	TRBD1	NA	CASSKTGGGSNQPQHF	TGTGCCAGCAGCAAGACAGGGGGTGGGAGCAATCAGCCCCAGCATTTT
TRBJ2-1	15	TRBV6-5	TRBD1	NA	CASSAPGQGWNEQFF	TGTGCCAGCAGTGCCCCGGGACAGGGTTGGAATGAGCAGTTCTTC
TRBJ2-1	14	TRBV5-1	TRBD1	NA	CASSFGQGAVEQFF	TGCGCCAGCAGCTTTGGGCAGGGGGCTGTTGAGCAGTTCTTC
TRBJ2-7	14	TRBV6-1	NA	NA	CASRPTRAAYEQYF	TGTGCCAGCAGGCCTACAAGGGCAGCGTACGAGCAGTACTTC
TRBJ2-2	17	TRBV2	TRBD2	once	CASSLPGLGTDTGELFF	TGTGCCAGCAGTCTCCCGGGACTAGGAACGGACACCGGGGAGCTGTTTTTT
TRBJ1-1	15	TRBV7-2	NA	NA	CASSLDSLADTEAFF	TGTGCCAGCAGCTTAGATTCTCTGGCAGACACTGAAGCTTTCTTT
TRBJ2-5	13	TRBV5-1	NA	NA	CASSDAGWETQYF	TGCGCCAGCAGCGACGCGGGGTGGGAGACCCAGTACTTC
TRBJ2-7	14	TRBV19	TRBD1	few	CATGGDLSSYEQYF	TGTGCCACAGGGGGAGATTTGAGCTCCTACGAGCAGTACTTC
TRBJ1-5	14	TRBV7-8	NA	NA	CASSLGRTNQPQHF	TGTGCCAGCAGCTTGGGTCGTACCAATCAGCCCCAGCATTTT
TRBJ2-3	15	TRBV10-1	NA	NA	CASSDGSYSTDTQYF	TGCGCCAGCAGTGACGGCAGCTATAGCACAGATACGCAGTATTTT
TRBJ1-2	14	TRBV28	NA	few	CASRVPLGNYGYTF	TGTGCCAGCAGGGTACCCCTGGGTAACTATGGCTACACCTTC
TRBJ1-3	13	TRBV5-5	NA	NA	CASSLGPGNTIYF	TGTGCCAGCAGCTTGGGCCCCGGAAACACCATATATTTT
TRBJ2-7	17	TRBV4-2	TRBD1	NA	CASSTSLVTGTWYEQYF	TGTGCCAGCAGCACCTCCCTTGTGACAGGGACGTGGTACGAGCAGTACTTC
TRBJ1-6	14	TRBV5-1	NA	few	CASSLDAGNSPLHF	TGCGCCAGCAGCTTGGATGCAGGGAATTCACCCCTCCACTTT
TRBJ2-5	11	TRBV20-1	NA	few	CSAREGETQYF	TGCAGTGCTAGAGAGGGGGAGACCCAGTACTTC
TRBJ2-7	14	TRBV5-1	NA	NA	CASSLVVSPYEQYF	TGCGCCAGCAGCTTGGTAGTTTCTCCTTACGAGCAGTACTTC
TRBJ2-7	14	TRBV7-2	NA	NA	CASTLGNLGYEQYF	TGTGCCAGCACCTTAGGGAACCTGGGCTACGAGCAGTACTTC
TRBJ1-2	14	TRBV28	TRBD1	NA	CASKSQGANYGYTF	TGTGCCAGCAAATCACAGGGGGCTAACTATGGCTACACCTTC
TRBJ2-3	13	TRBV5-4	TRBD2	once	CASAGGRSDTQYF	TGTGCCTCGGCGGGCGGGAGGTCAGATACGCAGTATTTT
TRBJ2-1	18	TRBV27	TRBD2	NA	CASSLRSGGHNAYNEQFF	TGTGCCAGCAGTTTAAGGAGCGGGGGGCATAACGCCTACAATGAGCAGTTCTTC
TRBJ2-1	15	TRBV7-9	TRBD2	NA	CASSRTSGSRNEQFF	TGTGCCAGCAGTCGTACTAGCGGGAGCCGCAATGAGCAGTTCTTC
TRBJ2-7	15	TRBV30	NA	NA	CAWSVKGGRSYEQYF	TGTGCCTGGAGTGTTAAAGGCGGTAGATCCTACGAGCAGTACTTC
TRBJ1-5	10	TRBV27	NA	NA	CASGAAPQHF	TGTGCCAGCGGCGCGGCGCCCCAGCATTTT
TRBJ2-7	15	TRBV5-1	NA	NA	CASSLDGTSFYEQYF	TGCGCCAGCAGCCTAGACGGGACCTCTTTCTACGAGCAGTACTTC
TRBJ1-2	15	TRBV5-4	NA	NA	CASSSEGAGFYGYTF	TGTGCCAGCAGCTCGGAAGGTGCCGGGTTCTATGGCTACACCTTC
TRBJ1-2	16	TRBV6-5	NA	NA	CASSSLLGGGYYGYTF	TGTGCCAGCAGTTCCCTCCTAGGGGGAGGATACTATGGCTACACCTTC
TRBJ1-5	16	TRBV19	NA	NA	CASRVRDLGGNQPQHF	TGTGCCAGTAGAGTAAGGGACCTGGGAGGCAATCAGCCCCAGCATTTT
TRBJ1-5	17	TRBV23-1	TRBD1	NA	CASTLRGGQGPNQPQHF	TGCGCCAGCACCCTACGAGGGGGACAGGGTCCCAATCAGCCCCAGCATTTT
TRBJ1-1	15	TRBV2	TRBD1	few	CASSENGGGNTEAFF	TGTGCCAGCAGTGAAAATGGAGGGGGCAACACTGAAGCTTTCTTT
TRBJ1-4	16	TRBV18	NA	once	CASSPDQGKSNEKLFF	TGTGCCAGCTCACCAGACCAGGGGAAGTCTAATGAAAAACTGTTTTTT
TRBJ2-1	16	TRBV25-1	TRBD1	NA	CASSREVGQFMNEQFF	TGTGCCAGCAGTCGCGAGGTGGGACAGTTTATGAATGAGCAGTTCTTC
TRBJ2-1	15	TRBV28	TRBD2	NA	CASSPPGTSGSKQFF	TGTGCCAGCAGTCCCCCCGGGACTAGCGGGTCGAAGCAGTTCTTC
TRBJ1-1	16	TRBV11-2	TRBD1	NA	CASSFGQGAGDTEAFF	TGTGCCAGCAGCTTTGGACAGGGCGCAGGGGACACTGAAGCTTTCTTT
TRBJ2-7	16	TRBV11-2	NA	NA	CASSSLEGGGSYEQYF	TGTGCCAGCAGCTCGCTTGAGGGGGGGGGCTCCTACGAGCAGTACTTC
TRBJ1-2	15	TRBV15	NA	NA	CATSRFEAGRDGYTF	TGTGCCACCAGCAGATTCGAGGCGGGGCGAGATGGCTACACCTTC
TRBJ2-1	11	TRBV9	NA	medium-sized	CASSVAGEQFF	TGTGCCAGCAGCGTAGCCGGTGAGCAGTTCTTC
TRBJ2-3	17	TRBV12-1	NA	NA	CASSPGLAGPPLETQYF	TGTGCCAGCAGCCCGGGACTAGCGGGACCGCCGTTGGAAACGCAGTATTTT
TRBJ1-1	12	TRBV29-1	NA	NA	CSVVEPPTEAFF	TGCAGCGTTGTAGAGCCCCCCACTGAAGCTTTCTTT
TRBJ1-1	15	TRBV9	TRBD1	NA	CASSFLQGGNTEAFF	TGTGCCAGCAGCTTCCTTCAGGGGGGGAACACTGAAGCTTTCTTT
TRBJ1-1	14	TRBV2	NA	few	CASKGSAVGAEAFF	TGTGCCAGCAAAGGCAGCGCGGTGGGGGCGGAAGCTTTCTTT
TRBJ2-1	12	TRBV11-2	NA	NA	CASSLAGVEQFF	TGTGCCAGCAGCTTAGCGGGAGTTGAGCAGTTCTTC
TRBJ1-6	14	TRBV6-6	TRBD1	NA	CASSRDRVDSPLHF	TGTGCCAGCAGTCGGGACAGGGTTGATTCACCCCTCCACTTT
TRBJ1-3	16	TRBV7-9	NA	NA	CASSSRLAGYGNTIYF	TGTGCCAGCAGCTCTCGTTTAGCAGGGTACGGAAACACCATATATTTT
TRBJ2-2	17	TRBV7-3	NA	NA	CASSLYGGTPNTGELFF	TGTGCCAGCAGCTTATACGGAGGGACCCCGAACACCGGGGAGCTGTTTTTT
TRBJ2-7	15	TRBV28	TRBD2	NA	CASSTLAGGPGEQYF	TGTGCCAGCAGTACCCTAGCGGGAGGGCCAGGCGAGCAGTACTTC
TRBJ2-2	15	TRBV5-1	NA	medium-sized	CASSNLQGNTGELFF	TGCGCCAGCAGCAATCTTCAGGGGAACACCGGGGAGCTGTTTTTT
TRBJ1-4	18	TRBV15	NA	NA	CATSRDERPRQSHEKLFF	TGTGCCACCAGCAGAGATGAGCGTCCGAGACAGTCACATGAAAAACTGTTTTTT
TRBJ2-1	12	TRBV27	NA	NA	CASMSVHNEQFF	TGTGCCAGCATGAGCGTACACAATGAGCAGTTCTTC
TRBJ2-2	14	TRBV5-1	NA	NA	CASSLTGWAGELFF	TGCGCCAGCAGCTTGACGGGGTGGGCCGGGGAGCTGTTTTTT
TRBJ1-5	16	TRBV15	TRBD1	NA	CATTLTGGVGGQPQHF	TGTGCCACCACTTTGACAGGGGGCGTCGGGGGTCAGCCCCAGCATTTT
TRBJ2-2	20	TRBV4-1	TRBD2	NA	CASSQDQGTSGRVNTGELFF	TGCGCCAGCAGCCAAGATCAGGGGACTAGCGGGAGAGTAAATACCGGGGAGCTGTTTTTT
TRBJ2-5	13	TRBV5-1	TRBD2	NA	CASGSGGGETQYF	TGCGCCAGCGGTAGCGGGGGAGGGGAGACCCAGTACTTC
TRBJ2-3	17	TRBV6-1	TRBD2	NA	CASSERWTSGSADTQYF	TGTGCCAGCAGTGAACGATGGACTAGCGGGAGCGCAGATACGCAGTATTTT
TRBJ2-1	14	TRBV30	NA	NA	CAHGGGGYYNEQFF	TGTGCCCATGGAGGGGGAGGATATTACAATGAGCAGTTCTTC